This record looks at one T cell receptor (beta chain) sequence and its context. This clone was detected only a few times. Its specific antigen is unknown. No base quality values were provided; no much bigger clone lies one nucleotide off. To estimate absolute template abundance from read counts, synthetic TCR analog templates were spiked into each PCR. The immunoSEQ assay was used to amplify TCRbeta CDR3 regions from genomic DNA with bias-controlled V and J gene primers. Rearranged TCRbeta segments were sequenced at approximately 20X coverage. Concerning the study's data processing: Sequencing errors were corrected by clustering, and CDR3s were annotated against IMGT so that V, D and J genes could be assigned. Downstream analyses used only productive TCRbeta rearrangements and left out out-of-frame or stop-codon sequences. Clonality was computed as one minus Shannon entropy normalized by the log of the number of unique productive sequences. Fisher's exact test with Benjamini-Hochberg correction, using a cutoff of adjusted p below 0.01, was how clones that differed between time points or between blood and tumor were identified. TCRdb limited this immuneACCESS table to in-frame rearrangements with V and J called. A share of clones is missing; checked studies link under half to unresolved V genes, and the rest is unexplained. The DNA was the basis for D and trimming; V, J and clone size are from that table. Recorded for this sample are under 45,000 clones; 70% to 85% of them occurred a single time. Roughly 18% of the sample is held by the ten biggest clonotypes.

The cohort comprised roughly 30 patients with locally advanced or metastatic urothelial carcinoma treated at Memorial Sloan Kettering on a trial protocol. Peripheral blood mononuclear cells were collected pretreatment and during treatment, with between 1 and 8 total time points per patient. The Qiagen DNeasy Blood extraction kit was used to purify genomic DNA from total PBMCs and tumor samples. Collected pretreatment and during treatment, PBMCs were isolated and stored as previously described. The sample comes from a study of PD-L1 blockade in urothelial cancer (dated by TCRdb to the late 2010s). Looking at the study overall: Every patient began therapy in the mid-2010s and was given atezolizumab 1,200 mg intravenously every 3 weeks. Some 29 patients had pretreatment blood TCR-seq, about 24 had at least one posttreatment blood collection, and about 24 had tumor TCR-seq. Whole exome sequencing and RNA sequencing of pretreatment tumors were performed alongside TCR sequencing in the same patients. An ECOG performance status of 0 or 1 was recorded for the patients, and 0 to 3 prior chemotherapy regimens had been received by the patients. Twenty-five of 29 patients were males with bladder-origin urothelial cancer, and about 60% of the 29 reported a prior smoking history. Durable clinical benefit was defined as progression-free survival longer than 6 months, and TCR features were also tested against progression-free and overall survival. Blood samples were analyzed 3 weeks after the start of treatment (second dose) and 6 weeks after the start of treatment. An exploratory multi-omic analysis was conducted of the somatic, immune and clinical correlates of response to PD-L1 blockade with atezolizumab in urothelial cancer. Blood samples gave a median of around 130,000 T cells and tens of thousands of unique TCRs, with a median clonality of approximately 0.078. Pretreatment tumor samples, along with matched peripheral blood serially collected before and after atezolizumab treatment, were subjected to TCR sequencing. Eight or nine patients reached durable clinical benefit, while about 19 patients did not.

The paper as a whole reports these results and caveats: Because the sample size was small (n ≈ 29) and many exploratory analyses were performed, the results are intended to be hypothesis-generating. Among patients with durable benefit, tumor-associated TCR clones showed greater expansion in peripheral blood 3 weeks after treatment started (n ≈ 20, p = 0.022). A pretreatment peripheral blood TCR clonality below the median was linked to improved progression-free and overall survival.

Trimming takes 5 bases off V and 5 bases off J; junction bases not matched to a gene: 5. The germline V gene provides CDR1 SNHLY and CDR2 FYNNEI. The CDR3 covers 14 residues, taking in both the cysteine and the phenylalanine. Of all the DNA, just the CDR3 is kept, 42 bases in frame from base 1. The sample consisted of PBMCs, taken around atezolizumab (anti-PD-L1) treatment. The clonotype originates from a man between 60 and 75 years old with urothelial cancer. The rearranged chain carries TRBV2 and TRBJ1-4; TRBD1 fits 7 bases in the junction. The bases read TGTGCCAGCAGTCTGACAGGGCCGAATGAAAAACTGTTTTTT. Its protein reads: CASSLTGPNEKLFF.